This passage covers 2 T cell receptor beta chains from one sample sequenced in a study of blood T cell repertoires in COVID-19. Produced via immunoSEQ multiplex PCR; TCRdb's table is partial and in-frame only. The data show under 350,000 clones, with around 86% seen just once and 4% to 5% held by the top ten. The source material was PBMCs or T cells enriched from blood (not recorded which). The origin of the receptors is a woman aged 40 to 55 with acute COVID-19.

This chain uses TRBV7-7 with TRBJ1-2; 9 nucleotides line up with TRBD1. Germline CDR1 and CDR2: SSHAT and FNYEAQ (reference sequence). The V segment lost 5 bases and the J segment 2 bases; nucleotides outside the gene matches: 12. The CDR3 sequence is 17 residues long. The DNA of the CDR3 is TGTGCCAGCAGCCCGTCAAGCACAGGGGGCGAGAACTATGGCTACACCTTC. This codes for CASSPSSTGGENYGYTF. Supplemented by reference TRBV7-7 and TRBJ1-2, the full variable domain reads GAGVSQSPRYKVTKRGQDVTLRCDPISSHATLYWYQQALGQGPEFLTYFNYEAQPDKSGLPSDRFSAERPEGSISTLTIQRTEQRDSAMYRCASSPSSTGGENYGYTFGSGTRLTVV.

The rearrangement links TRBV10-3 to TRBJ2-1; 12 bases are shared with TRBD1. V dropped 2 bases and J dropped 12; count of bases not matched to a gene: 11. Germline V gene data show CDR1 as ENHRY and CDR2 as SYGVKD. The CDR3 sequence is 16 residues long. The chain's CDR3 is CAISENRDRGRSGQFF. The CDR3, as DNA: TGTGCCATCAGTGAGAACCGGGACAGGGGGCGCTCGGGGCAGTTCTTC.